The 31 T cell receptor beta chains below come from one sample, sequenced in a study of cytomegalovirus exposure and HLA in healthy donors. Use of 60 Vbeta and 13 Jbeta primers characterized the PCR. Measured with immunoSEQ multiplex PCR; TCRdb has only the in-frame clones, and not every one. The sample holds under 200,000 clones, over 80% seen once. The sample taken for sequencing was PBMCs. These receptors were collected from a woman between 50 and 59 years old in good health and CMV-seropositive.

The count of this clone is one. The chain recombines TRBV11-1 with TRBJ2-1; 10 bases match TRBD2. Trimming cost V 2 bases and J 4 bases; bases outside gene matches: 2. Per germline, CDR1 SGHAT and CDR2 FQDESV (reference sequence). The length of the CDR3 is 15 residues. DNA of the CDR3: TGTGCCAGCAGCTTATCAGCGGGGGGGTACAATGAGCAGTTCTTC. This encodes CASSLSAGGYNEQFF. The full variable domain, completed using reference TRBV11-1 and TRBJ2-1, is EAEVAQSPRYKITEKSQAVAFWCDPISGHATLYWYRQILGQGPELLVQFQDESVVDDSQLPKDRFSAERLKGVDSTLKIQPAELGDSAMYLCASSLSAGGYNEQFFGPGTRLTVL.

This chain uses TRBV7-9 with TRBJ2-5; no firm D call. Trimming cost V 5 bases and J 3 bases, with 4 bases left between them. CDR1 is SEHNR and CDR2 is FQNEAQ in the germline V gene (reference sequence). The CDR3 length is 11 residues. The CDR3: CASSPKETQYF. CDR3 nucleotide sequence: TGTGCCAGCAGCCCCAAAGAGACCCAGTACTTC. The full variable domain, in which reference TRBV7-9 and TRBJ2-5 provide the parts outside the CDR3, is DTGVSQNPRHKITKRGQNVTFRCDPISEHNRLYWYRQTLGQGPEFLTYFQNEAQLEKSRLLSDRFSAERPKGSFSTLEIQRTEQGDSAMYLCASSPKETQYFGPGTRLLVL.

V usage is TRBV11-2 and J usage is TRBJ2-7, with D unresolved. The CDR3 totals 12 residues. V lost 1 base to trimming and J lost 3 bases, with 4 bases between them. Germline values: CDR1 SGHAT, CDR2 FQNNGV. The CDR3: CASSLAGYEQYF. In DNA form, the CDR3 reads TGTGCCAGCAGCTTAGCCGGCTACGAGCAGTACTTC.

The rearrangement links TRBV19 to TRBJ1-2; 8 nucleotides align to TRBD1. J was trimmed by 4 bases and V by 7 bases; bases with no gene match: 11. The germline V gene has CDR1 LNHDA and CDR2 SQIVND (reference sequence). This CDR3 has 15 amino acids. CDR3 region: CASTPGQGGFYGYTF. The DNA for the CDR3 is TGTGCCAGTACCCCAGGACAGGGTGGATTCTATGGCTACACCTTC.

This rearrangement joins TRBV2 to TRBJ2-7; maybe TRBD2 (5 bases). Between the trimmed V and J ends, which lost 3 bases and 3 bases, there was a span of 12 bases. Germline V gene lookup returns CDR1 SNHLY and CDR2 FYNNEI. This CDR3 comprises 14 residues. CDR3 coding DNA: TGTGCCAGCAGTGACGGGCTAGCCCGCTACGAGCAGTACTTC. This gives the protein CASSDGLARYEQYF. The entire variable domain, with the rest obtained from reference TRBV2 and TRBJ2-7, is as follows: EPEVTQTPSHQVTQMGQEVILRCVPISNHLYFYWYRQILGQKVEFLVSFYNNEISEKSEIFDDQFSVERPDGSNFTLKIRSTKLEDSAMYFCASSDGLARYEQYFGPGTRLTVT.

V and J are TRBV5-8 and TRBJ2-7, with D tentatively TRBD2 (6 bases). Germline V gene lookup returns CDR1 SGHTS and CDR2 YDEGEE. This CDR3 is 13 amino acids long. V lost 2 bases to trimming and J lost 4 bases, with 10 bases between them. CDR3 sequence: CASSFRGAYEQYF. The DNA for the CDR3 is TGTGCCAGCAGCTTTCGCGGGGCGTACGAGCAGTACTTC.

The rearrangement links TRBV7-3 to TRBJ2-5; 8 nucleotides line up with TRBD1. The V gene end was trimmed by 5 bases and the J gene end by 2 bases; junction bases not matched to a gene: 4. Germline lookup yields CDR1 SGHTA and CDR2 FQGTGA. The CDR3 is 14 amino acids. The CDR3 reads CASSPGTGQETQYF. CDR3 nucleotide sequence: TGTGCCAGCAGCCCAGGGACAGGACAAGAGACCCAGTACTTC.

The J gene is TRBJ2-7, the V gene TRBV30; maybe TRBD2 (5 bases). The CDR3 extends over 22 amino acids. Deletions cut 5 bases from V and 1 base from J, with 39 bases between. CDR1 and CDR2 from the germline V gene are GTSNPN and SVGIG (reference sequence). CDR3 bases: TGTGCCTGGTGGGCCGGCACGCCGGGATCGCAGCCTTCAAGGCCGACATCCTACGAGCAGTACTTC. Translation gives CAWWAGTPGSQPSRPTSYEQYF.

The chain uses TRBV5-4 and TRBJ2-3; possible D gene TRBD2, 7 bases. Germline values: CDR1 SGHNT, CDR2 YYREEE (reference sequence). This CDR3 has 16 amino acids. V was shortened by 1 base and J by 5 bases, with 17 bases between the two germline ends. CDR3 amino acids: CASSLYTGGGGDTQYF. The DNA for the CDR3 is TGTGCCAGCAGCTTGTATACGGGGGGAGGGGGAGATACGCAGTATTTT. The variable domain in full, with the rest retrieved from reference TRBV5-4 and TRBJ2-3, is ETGVTQSPTHLIKTRGQQVTLRCSSQSGHNTVSWYQQALGQGPQFIFQYYREEENGRGNFPPRFSGLQFPNYSSELNVNALELDDSALYLCASSLYTGGGGDTQYFGPGTRLTVL.

The J gene is TRBJ1-2, the V gene TRBV15; D call uncertain. The CDR3 is 14 residues long. In germline, CDR1 is LNHNV, CDR2 YYDKDF (reference sequence). Trimming cost V 3 bases and J 3 bases, with 11 bases left between them. In DNA form, the CDR3 reads TGTGCCACCAGCAGGCACGGGGAAGACTATGGCTACACCTTC. Its protein is CATSRHGEDYGYTF.

This clone was seen only once. V is TRBV10-3 and J is TRBJ2-1, with TRBD1 as a possible D gene (6 bases). The CDR3 is made up of 16 amino acids. V lost 0 bases to trimming and J lost 7 bases, with 16 bases between them. The germline V gene has CDR1 ENHRY and CDR2 SYGVKD. CDR3 bases: TGTGCCATCAGTGAGTCGTCAGGGGTAGAGGGGAATGAGCAGTTCTTC. As protein: CAISESSGVEGNEQFF.

J is TRBJ1-1 and V is TRBV2; D unresolved. Germline V CDR1 and CDR2: SNHLY, FYNNEI. The V end was cut by 4 bases, the J end by 4 bases, with 7 bases between. The CDR3 totals 12 residues. CDR3 residues: CASSVQFTEAFF. CDR3 DNA: TGTGCCAGCAGTGTCCAGTTCACTGAAGCTTTCTTT.

As for this clone: The conserved phenylalanine or tryptophan normally closing the CDR3 is absent here, so this likely arose from a read error. This chain uses TRBV7-9 with TRBJ2-4; possible D gene TRBD2, 5 bases. Germline CDR1 reads SEHNR; CDR2 reads FQNEAQ (reference sequence). V gave up 1 base and J gave up 6 bases, with 10 bases separating them. The CDR3 runs to 14 residues. The CDR3 DNA reads as TGTGCCAGCAGCTTAGTTACTGGGAGAAACATTCAGTACCTC. It encodes CASSLVTGRNIQYL.

This clone has only one observation. V is TRBV9 and J is TRBJ2-7; D is undetermined. Trimming stripped 4 bases from V and 4 bases from J, with 15 bases between. CDR1 and CDR2 from the germline V gene are SGDLS and YYNGEE. This CDR3 contains 14 residues. The CDR3 here is CASSPGQTVYEQYF. CDR3 sequence (DNA): TGTGCCAGCAGCCCAGGCCAAACAGTTTACGAGCAGTACTTC.

The chain recombines TRBV4-1 with TRBJ2-7, with TRBD1 identical over 8 bases. CDR3 length equals 13 residues. The germline CDR1 and CDR2 sequences are MGHRA and YSYEKL. V gave up 0 bases and J gave up 12 bases; unmatched junction bases: 7. DNA for the CDR3: TGCGCCAGCAGCCAAGAGTTACGGGACAGGCGGTACTTC. Its protein product is CASSQELRDRRYF.

This clone showed up just a few times. This chain links TRBV5-5 with TRBJ2-7; TRBD1 aligns across 9 bases. CDR1 and CDR2 (germline): SGHKS, YYEKEE (reference sequence). CDR3 length: 16 amino acids. Trimming cost V 4 bases and J 5 bases; bases outside gene matches: 13. DNA for the CDR3: TGTGCCAGCAGCCTGCCGGGACAGGGAATTTCCCACGAGCAGTACTTC. Translating gives CASSLPGQGISHEQYF.

The chain joins TRBV5-5 to TRBJ1-4; a possible D gene is TRBD1 (5 bases). This CDR3 region has 14 residues. V lost 3 bases, J lost 8 bases, and 14 bases lay in between. CDR1 and CDR2 (germline): SGHKS, YYEKEE (reference sequence). For the CDR3, the DNA is TGTGCCAGCAGCTCCCTTACGGGGGTCGAAAAACTGTTTTTT. Translation gives CASSSLTGVEKLFF.

The J gene is TRBJ2-1, the V gene TRBV4-2, with TRBD2 matching over 8 bases. The CDR3 loop spans 16 amino acids. Trimming took 2 bases from V and 0 from J; bases not matched to a gene: 3. Germline CDR1 and CDR2: LGHNA and YNFKEQ. CDR3 loop: CASSQTSGSSYNEQFF. DNA for the CDR3: TGTGCCAGCAGCCAAACAAGCGGGAGCTCCTACAATGAGCAGTTCTTC.

Points on this clone: In this CDR3 the conserved last residue, phenylalanine or tryptophan, is missing, so a read error is likely. No DNA is shown, since the ends of the CDR3 on it are uncertain; the CDR3 is the one TCRdb lists. The chain employs TRBV6-4 and TRBJ1-2; the table's TRBD1 call for D was not verified on the DNA. Germline CDR1 is MRHNA and CDR2 is SNTAGT. The CDR3 comprises 10 residues, both ends counted. CDR3 residues: CASSDSWQAL.

The V call is TRBV19, the J call TRBJ2-3; 12 nucleotides match TRBD2. Germline CDR1 LNHDA, CDR2 SQIVND (reference sequence). The CDR3 covers 17 residues. V was clipped by 2 bases and J by 5 bases; unmatched bases: 8. CDR3 sequence reads: CASSIPASGRAIDTQYF. In DNA, the CDR3 is TGTGCCAGTAGTATACCGGCTAGCGGGAGGGCCATAGATACGCAGTATTTT.

This clone was counted only a few times. The chain joins TRBV5-5 to TRBJ1-2; D not resolved. Trimming removed 3 bases from V and 6 bases from J, with 9 bases in between. This CDR3 is 12 amino acids long. Germline-derived CDR1 and CDR2 are SGHKS and YYEKEE (reference sequence). The CDR3, as DNA: TGTGCCAGCAGCTCCGGGAAGAATGGCTACACCTTC. It is translated as CASSSGKNGYTF.

The J gene is TRBJ2-7, the V gene TRBV10-3; D remains unclear. Germline V gene lookup returns CDR1 ENHRY and CDR2 SYGVKD. V was shortened by 3 bases and J by 0 bases, with 9 bases between the two germline ends. CDR3 size: 14 residues. CDR3: CAISDLLNSYEQYF. DNA of the CDR3: TGTGCCATCAGTGACTTACTAAACTCCTACGAGCAGTACTTC.

In nucleotides, the CDR3 is TGCGCCAGCAGCTTGGCTAGAACAACCTACGAGCAGTACTTC. As protein: CASSLARTTYEQYF. V usage is TRBV5-1 and J usage is TRBJ2-7; D uncertain. The CDR3 loop spans 14 amino acids. Trimming shortened V by 0 bases and J by 2 bases, and 9 bases separated the two germline ends. Per the germline V gene, CDR1 is SGHRS and CDR2 is YFSETQ.

This clone was seen only a few times. This sequence joins TRBV6-5 and TRBJ1-1; a weak D match, TRBD1 (5 bases). Germline-derived CDR1 and CDR2 are MNHEY and SVGAGI. Between the trimmed V and J ends, which lost 7 bases and 1 base, there was a span of 10 bases. The CDR3 covers 13 residues. Here the CDR3 reads CASNQQENTEAFF. The CDR3 region has the DNA TGTGCCAGCAACCAACAGGAGAACACTGAAGCTTTCTTT.

J is TRBJ2-1 and V is TRBV7-2; 13 bases fit TRBD2. V was pared by 7 bases and J by 6 bases, with 9 bases of the junction left unmatched. The CDR3 covers 16 residues. CDR1 and CDR2 (germline): SGHTA, FQGNSA. The CDR3 is CASTPSLAGGFNEQFF. The CDR3 DNA reads as TGTGCCAGCACTCCATCACTAGCGGGGGGGTTCAATGAGCAGTTCTTC.

This clone was recorded at least ten times. The rearrangement joins TRBV7-2 to TRBJ1-6; tentatively, D is TRBD1 (6 bases). This CDR3 region has 15 residues. The germline V gene encodes CDR1 SGHTA and CDR2 FQGNSA. The germline V and J ends were trimmed by 3 bases and 9 bases, with 15 bases remaining between them. The CDR3 is CASSFLTGSTSPLHF. CDR3 nucleotides: TGTGCCAGCAGCTTCCTCACAGGGTCTACTTCACCCCTCCACTTT.

The chain carries TRBV4-3 and TRBJ2-3; D unresolved. The V end was cut by 0 bases, the J end by 5 bases, with 6 bases between. The CDR3 runs 13 residues. Looked up from germline, CDR1 is LGHNA and CDR2 is YSLEER. The CDR3 loop reads CASSQEFIDTQYF. Here the CDR3 DNA reads TGCGCCAGCAGCCAAGAATTCATAGATACGCAGTATTTT.

The chain is built from TRBV7-9 and TRBJ1-4, with D maybe TRBD1 (6 bases). Germline V gives CDR1 SEHNR, CDR2 FQNEAQ (reference sequence). The V end lost 5 bases, the J end lost 8 bases, and 21 bases lay between the germline ends. The CDR3 covers 16 residues. The chain's CDR3 is CASSIRRYRVGEKLFF. CDR3 DNA sequence: TGTGCCAGCAGCATACGTCGGTACAGGGTAGGAGAAAAACTGTTTTTT. Combining the CDR3 with reference TRBV7-9 and TRBJ1-4 gives the whole variable domain DTGVSQNPRHKITKRGQNVTFRCDPISEHNRLYWYRQTLGQGPEFLTYFQNEAQLEKSRLLSDRFSAERPKGSFSTLEIQRTEQGDSAMYLCASSIRRYRVGEKLFFGSGTQLSVL.

This clone was counted between two and nine times. V gene TRBV4-3 combines with J gene TRBJ2-3; 8 bases are shared with TRBD2. Germline values: CDR1 LGHNA, CDR2 YSLEER. V was clipped by 4 bases and J by 1 base; unmatched bases: 4. The CDR3 is 15 residues long. This CDR3 is CASSRATSGTDTQYF. The CDR3 DNA is TGCGCCAGCAGCCGAGCGACTAGCGGCACAGATACGCAGTATTTT.

This CDR3 reads CASSQALGPPYNEQFF. For the CDR3, the DNA is TGCGCCAGCAGCCAAGCTTTGGGCCCTCCCTACAATGAGCAGTTCTTC. The chain has TRBV4-1 and TRBJ2-1; the D is unclear. This CDR3 comprises 16 residues. CDR1 MGHRA and CDR2 YSYEKL come from the germline V gene. The germline V and J ends were trimmed by 1 base and 2 bases, with 12 bases remaining between them.

The chain couples TRBV5-1 to TRBJ2-5; perhaps TRBD1 as D (5 bases). TRBJ2-7 matches the DNA end more closely, so the J call is doubtful. There are 13 residues in the CDR3. CDR1 is SGHRS and CDR2 is YFSETQ in the germline V gene. The CDR3 loop is CASSGEIRGEQYF. The CDR3 DNA follows: TGCGCCAGCAGTGGAGAGATAAGGGGCGAGCAGTACTTC.